This T cell receptor beta chain was recorded in a study of blood T cell repertoires in COVID-19. Overall study context: Sites in the United States, Italy and Spain provided acute and convalescent COVID-19 samples. PBMCs, B-cell-depleted T cells, or T cells were the source of the cDNA or gDNA that made up the material.

Recruits, aged roughly 18 to 95 years, lived in 24 US areas. Sequencing used immunoSEQ multiplex PCR; TCRdb keeps in-frame clones, though not all of them. This sample has approximately 250,000 clones; approximately 90% occur once, and the top ten carry approximately 2.7%. This CDR3 is 16 amino acids long. Germline values: CDR1 GTSNPN, CDR2 SVGIG (reference sequence). V was clipped by 3 bases and J by 5 bases; unmatched bases: 12. This clone was seen a handful of times. The J gene is TRBJ1-5, the V gene TRBV30, with 8 bases fitting TRBD1. The receptor was derived from a man aged 35 to 55 who had been exposed to COVID-19. The sample was PBMCs or T cells enriched from blood (not recorded which). The DNA for the CDR3 is TGTGCCTGGAGCCCCCAAGGATACAGGGGGTATCAGCCCCAGCATTTT. This encodes CAWSPQGYRGYQPQHF.